This T cell receptor (beta chain) was sequenced in a study of identical twins. Each CDR3 protein gets one entry after TCRdb re-called the 5' RACE reads with MiXCR. The table includes some 330,000 distinct CDR3 sequences, 8.5% to 10% detected once. The sample holds a few counts of this clonotype. The source material was naive T cells sorted from blood. The clonotype was recovered from a woman aged 50 to 60 in good health.

The CDR3: CAIRGAGNYGYTF. Here the CDR3 DNA reads TGTGCCATCCGAGGAGCGGGTAACTATGGCTACACCTTC. V is TRBV12-3 or TRBV12-4 and J is TRBJ1-2; D not resolved. This CDR3 region has 13 residues. Trimming shortened V by 10 bases and J by 1 base, and 13 bases separated the two germline ends.